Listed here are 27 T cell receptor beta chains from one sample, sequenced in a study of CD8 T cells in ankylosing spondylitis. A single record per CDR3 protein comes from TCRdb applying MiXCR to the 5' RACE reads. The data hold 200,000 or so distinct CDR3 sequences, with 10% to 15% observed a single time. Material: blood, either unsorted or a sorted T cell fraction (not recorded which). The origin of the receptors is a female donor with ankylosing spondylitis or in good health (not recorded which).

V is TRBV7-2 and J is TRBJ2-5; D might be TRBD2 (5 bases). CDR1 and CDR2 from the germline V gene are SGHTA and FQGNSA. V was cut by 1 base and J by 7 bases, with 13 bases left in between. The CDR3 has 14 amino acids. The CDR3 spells CASSLGASSPTQYF. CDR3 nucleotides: TGTGCCAGCAGCTTAGGGGCTAGCTCACCGACCCAGTACTTC.

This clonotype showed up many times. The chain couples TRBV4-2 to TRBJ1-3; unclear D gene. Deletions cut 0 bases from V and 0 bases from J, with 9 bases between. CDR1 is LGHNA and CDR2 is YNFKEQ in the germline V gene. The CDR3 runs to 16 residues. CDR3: CASSQDGSVSGNTIYF. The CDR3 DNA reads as TGTGCCAGCAGCCAAGATGGAAGTGTCTCTGGAAACACCATATATTTT.

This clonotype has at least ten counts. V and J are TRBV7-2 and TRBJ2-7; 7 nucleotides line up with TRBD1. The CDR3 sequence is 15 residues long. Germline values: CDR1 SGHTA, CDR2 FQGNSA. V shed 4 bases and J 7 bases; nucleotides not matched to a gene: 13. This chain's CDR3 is CASSSRQGLYLEQYF. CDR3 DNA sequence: TGTGCCAGCAGCTCCCGACAGGGCCTTTATCTTGAGCAGTACTTC.

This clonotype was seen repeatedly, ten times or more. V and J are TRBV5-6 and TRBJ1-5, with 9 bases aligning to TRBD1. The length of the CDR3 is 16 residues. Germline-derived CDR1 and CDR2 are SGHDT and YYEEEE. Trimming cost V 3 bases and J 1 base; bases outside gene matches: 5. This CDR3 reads CASSSGQGPSNQPQHF. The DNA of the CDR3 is TGTGCCAGCAGCTCCGGACAGGGGCCCAGCAATCAGCCCCAGCATTTT.

The CDR3 coding sequence is TGTGCCAGCAGCCAAGTCCAGACAGGGGGCAGAAGTCAGCCCCAGCATTTT. Protein sequence: CASSQVQTGGRSQPQHF. V and J are TRBV4-2 and TRBJ1-5; 10 bases map to TRBD1. V trimming: 1 base; J trimming: 6 bases; junction bases outside the gene matches: 9. CDR3 length equals 17 residues. Germline CDR1 and CDR2: LGHNA and YNFKEQ.

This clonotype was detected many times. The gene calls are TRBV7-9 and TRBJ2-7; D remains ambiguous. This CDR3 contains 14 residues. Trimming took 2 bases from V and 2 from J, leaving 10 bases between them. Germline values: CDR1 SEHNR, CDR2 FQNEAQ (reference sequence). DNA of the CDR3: TGTGCCAGCAGCTTAACAGTTTCGACCTACGAGCAGTACTTC. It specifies CASSLTVSTYEQYF. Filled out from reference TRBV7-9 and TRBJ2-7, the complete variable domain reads DTGVSQNPRHKITKRGQNVTFRCDPISEHNRLYWYRQTLGQGPEFLTYFQNEAQLEKSRLLSDRFSAERPKGSFSTLEIQRTEQGDSAMYLCASSLTVSTYEQYFGPGTRLTVT.

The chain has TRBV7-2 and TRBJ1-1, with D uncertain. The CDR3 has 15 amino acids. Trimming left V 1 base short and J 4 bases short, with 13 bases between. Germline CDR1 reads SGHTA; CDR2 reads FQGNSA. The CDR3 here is CASSLGRARITEAFF. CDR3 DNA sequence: TGTGCCAGCAGCTTAGGCCGGGCGCGGATCACTGAAGCTTTCTTT.

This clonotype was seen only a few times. This chain's CDR3 is CSARTPGGSGGHDTQYF. The CDR3 region has the DNA TGCAGTGCTAGAACCCCCGGAGGTAGCGGGGGCCATGATACGCAGTATTTT. The chain links TRBV20-1 to TRBJ2-3, with 9 bases aligning to TRBD2. V lost 2 bases and J lost 6; bases outside the gene matches: 15. The length of the CDR3 is 17 residues. The V gene's germline CDR1 is DFQATT and CDR2 SNEGSKA (reference sequence).

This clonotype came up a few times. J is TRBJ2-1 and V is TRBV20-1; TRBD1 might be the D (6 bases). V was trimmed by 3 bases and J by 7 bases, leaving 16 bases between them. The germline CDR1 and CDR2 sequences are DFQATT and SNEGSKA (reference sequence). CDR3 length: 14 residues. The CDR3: CSASYRALGNEQFF. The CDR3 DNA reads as TGCAGTGCTAGTTACAGGGCTTTGGGAAATGAGCAGTTCTTC.

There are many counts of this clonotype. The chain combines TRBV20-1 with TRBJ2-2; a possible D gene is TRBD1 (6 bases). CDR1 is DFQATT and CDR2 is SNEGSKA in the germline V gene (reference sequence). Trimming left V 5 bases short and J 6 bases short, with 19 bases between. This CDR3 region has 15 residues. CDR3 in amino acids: CSAPLAGTPPGELFF. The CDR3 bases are TGCAGTGCTCCCCTCGCCGGGACACCGCCCGGGGAGCTGTTTTTT.

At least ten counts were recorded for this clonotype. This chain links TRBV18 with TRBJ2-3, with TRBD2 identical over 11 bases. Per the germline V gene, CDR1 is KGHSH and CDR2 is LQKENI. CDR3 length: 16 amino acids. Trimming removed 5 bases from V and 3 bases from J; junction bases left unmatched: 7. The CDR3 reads CASSTTTSGVTDTQYF. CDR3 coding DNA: TGTGCCAGCTCAACCACGACTAGCGGGGTTACAGATACGCAGTATTTT.

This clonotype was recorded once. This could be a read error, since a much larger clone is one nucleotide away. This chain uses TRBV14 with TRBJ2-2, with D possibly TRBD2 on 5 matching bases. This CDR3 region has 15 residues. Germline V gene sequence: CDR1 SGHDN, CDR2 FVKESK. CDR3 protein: CASSQVYPFTGKLFF. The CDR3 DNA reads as TGTGCCAGCAGCCAAGTTTACCCTTTCACCGGGAAGCTGTTTTTT.

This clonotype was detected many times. The CDR3 here is CASSLEETISGANVLTF. The CDR3 coding sequence is TGTGCCAGCAGCTTGGAGGAGACCATCTCTGGGGCCAACGTCCTGACTTTC. V and J are TRBV5-4 and TRBJ2-6; D is ambiguous. There are 17 residues in the CDR3. V lost 0 bases and J 0 bases, leaving 10 bases between the germline ends. CDR1 is SGHNT and CDR2 is YYREEE in the germline V gene (reference sequence).

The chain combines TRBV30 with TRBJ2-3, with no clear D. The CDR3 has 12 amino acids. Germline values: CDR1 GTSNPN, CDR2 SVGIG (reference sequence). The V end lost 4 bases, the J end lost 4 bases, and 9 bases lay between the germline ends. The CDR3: CAWKPGSDTQYF. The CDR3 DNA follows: TGTGCCTGGAAACCAGGATCAGATACGCAGTATTTT.

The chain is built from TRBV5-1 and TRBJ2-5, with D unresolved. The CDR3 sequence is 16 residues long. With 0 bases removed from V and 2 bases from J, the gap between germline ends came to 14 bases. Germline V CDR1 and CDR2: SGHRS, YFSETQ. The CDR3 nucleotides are TGCGCCAGCAGCTTGGCCGGTGCCATGCCACAAGAGACCCAGTACTTC. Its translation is CASSLAGAMPQETQYF.

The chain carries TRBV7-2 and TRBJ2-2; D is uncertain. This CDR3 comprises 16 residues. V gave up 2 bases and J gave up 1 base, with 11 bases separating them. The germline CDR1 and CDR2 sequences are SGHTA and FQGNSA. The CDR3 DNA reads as TGTGCCAGCAGCTTAACTTCTAGTCTGAACACCGGGGAGCTGTTTTTT. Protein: CASSLTSSLNTGELFF.

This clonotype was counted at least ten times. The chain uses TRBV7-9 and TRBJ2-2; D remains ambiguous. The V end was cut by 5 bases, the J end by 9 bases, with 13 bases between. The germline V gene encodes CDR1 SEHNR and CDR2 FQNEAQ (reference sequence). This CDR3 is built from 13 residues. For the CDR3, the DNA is TGTGCCAGCAGCGACACACTTAGCAGGGAGCTGTTTTTT. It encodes CASSDTLSRELFF.

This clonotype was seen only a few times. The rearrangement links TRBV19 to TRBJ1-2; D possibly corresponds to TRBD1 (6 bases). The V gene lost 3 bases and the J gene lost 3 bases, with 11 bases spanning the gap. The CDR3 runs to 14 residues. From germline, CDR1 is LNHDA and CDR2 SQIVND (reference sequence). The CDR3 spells CASSIGGADYGYTF. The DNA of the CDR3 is TGTGCCAGTAGTATTGGGGGGGCTGACTATGGCTACACCTTC.

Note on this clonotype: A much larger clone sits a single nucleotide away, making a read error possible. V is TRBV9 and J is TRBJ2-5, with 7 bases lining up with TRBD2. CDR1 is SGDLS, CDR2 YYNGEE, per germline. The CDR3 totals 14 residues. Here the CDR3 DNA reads TGTGCCAGCAGCGTCAGCGGGAACCAAAAGACCCAGTACTTC. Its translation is CASSVSGNQKTQYF. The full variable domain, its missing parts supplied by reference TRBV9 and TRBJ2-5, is DSGVTQTPKHLITATGQRVTLRCSPRSGDLSVYWYQQSLDQGLQFLIQYYNGEERAKGNILERFSAQQFPDLHSELNLSSLELGDSALYFCASSVSGNQKTQYFGPGTRLLVL.

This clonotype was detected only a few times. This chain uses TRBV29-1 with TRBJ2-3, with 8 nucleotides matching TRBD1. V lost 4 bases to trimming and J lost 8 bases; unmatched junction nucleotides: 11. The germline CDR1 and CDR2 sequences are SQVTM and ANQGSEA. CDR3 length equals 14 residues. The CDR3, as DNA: TGCAGCGTTGTTGGGGCAGGGGGCGCGGGTACGCAGTATTTT. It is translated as CSVVGAGGAGTQYF.

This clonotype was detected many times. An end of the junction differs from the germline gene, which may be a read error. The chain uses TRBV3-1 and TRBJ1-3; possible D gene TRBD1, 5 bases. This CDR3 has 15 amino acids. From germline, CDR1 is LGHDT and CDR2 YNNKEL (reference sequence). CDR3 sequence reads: CASSQVVGAGNTIYF. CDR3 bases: TGTGCCAGCAGCCAAGTCGTCGGGGCTGGGAACACCATATATTTT.

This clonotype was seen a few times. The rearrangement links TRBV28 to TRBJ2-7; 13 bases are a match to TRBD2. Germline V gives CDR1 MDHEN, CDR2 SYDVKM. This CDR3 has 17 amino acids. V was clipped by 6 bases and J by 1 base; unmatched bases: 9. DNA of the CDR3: TGTGCCAGCAGCAGGACTAGCGGGAGTAGTGTGTCCTACGAGCAGTACTTC. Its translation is CASSRTSGSSVSYEQYF.

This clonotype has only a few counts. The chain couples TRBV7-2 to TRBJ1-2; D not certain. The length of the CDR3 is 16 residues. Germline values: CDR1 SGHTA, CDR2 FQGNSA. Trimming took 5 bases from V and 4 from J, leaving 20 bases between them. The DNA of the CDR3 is TGTGCCAGCAGCCGAGGACGTGCTGAAGAGGTCTATGGCTACACCTTC. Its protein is CASSRGRAEEVYGYTF.

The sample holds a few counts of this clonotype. The CDR3 here is CASSRQGMETQYF. DNA of the CDR3: TGTGCCAGCAGCAGGCAGGGAATGGAGACCCAGTACTTC. The chain has TRBV5-6 and TRBJ2-5, with D possibly being TRBD1 (5 bases). With 4 bases removed from V and 5 bases from J, the gap between germline ends came to 12 bases. The CDR3 extends over 13 amino acids. The germline V gene has CDR1 SGHDT and CDR2 YYEEEE.

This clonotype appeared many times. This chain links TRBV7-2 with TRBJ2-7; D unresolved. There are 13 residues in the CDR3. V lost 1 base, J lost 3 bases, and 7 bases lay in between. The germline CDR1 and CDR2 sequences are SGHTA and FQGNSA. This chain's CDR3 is CASSLGLFYEQYF. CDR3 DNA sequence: TGTGCCAGCAGCTTAGGCCTATTCTACGAGCAGTACTTC.

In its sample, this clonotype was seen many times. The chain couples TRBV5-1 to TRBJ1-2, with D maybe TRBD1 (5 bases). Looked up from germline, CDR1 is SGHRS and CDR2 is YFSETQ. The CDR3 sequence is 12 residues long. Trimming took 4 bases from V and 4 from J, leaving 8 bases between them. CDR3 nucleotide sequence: TGCGCCAGCAGCGCGCAGGGCTATGGCTACACCTTC. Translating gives CASSAQGYGYTF. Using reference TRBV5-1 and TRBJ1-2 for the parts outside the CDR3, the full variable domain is KAGVTQTPRYLIKTRGQQVTLSCSPISGHRSVSWYQQTPGQGLQFLFEYFSETQRNKGNFPGRFSGRQFSNSRSEMNVSTLELGDSALYLCASSAQGYGYTFGSGTRLTVV.

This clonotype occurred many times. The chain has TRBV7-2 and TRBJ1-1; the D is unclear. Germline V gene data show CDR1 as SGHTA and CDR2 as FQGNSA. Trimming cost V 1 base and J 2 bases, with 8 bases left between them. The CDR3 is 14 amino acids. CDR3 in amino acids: CASSLGPLNTEAFF. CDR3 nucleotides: TGTGCCAGCAGCTTAGGTCCTTTAAACACTGAAGCTTTCTTT.